What follows are 12 T cell receptor beta chains derived from one specimen sequenced in a study of T cells in Graves' hyperthyroidism and ophthalmopathy. Amplified regions were TCR beta CDR3 sequences from RNA transcripts. Carried out on the TCR CDR3, a first-round RT-PCR used the HTBI primer set. TCRdb re-analysed the multiplex PCR reads in MiXCR, keeping a single row per CDR3 protein. The table lists hundreds of thousands of distinct CDR3 sequences, about 18% of them singletons, with roughly 3.5% in the top ten. Sequencing was done on a sample of blood. The origin of the receptors is a woman younger than 30 with Graves' hyperthyroidism.

This clonotype was recorded many times. The chain carries TRBV20-1 and TRBJ2-2, with D unclear. CDR3 length equals 15 residues. V was cut by 0 bases and J by 8 bases, with 16 bases left in between. Germline V gives CDR1 DFQATT, CDR2 SNEGSKA (reference sequence). Written as DNA, the CDR3 is TGCAGTGCTAGAGAAGGGTACGGTGCGATGGGGGAGCTGTTTTTT. The encoded protein is CSAREGYGAMGELFF.

This clonotype was found many times. The CDR3 sequence: CSARTGFNYGYTF. DNA of the CDR3: TGCAGTGCCAGGACAGGTTTTAACTATGGCTACACCTTC. This chain connects TRBV20-1 to TRBJ1-2; 7 bases map to TRBD1. The length of the CDR3 is 13 residues. CDR1 and CDR2 (germline): DFQATT, SNEGSKA (reference sequence). The V gene end was trimmed by 6 bases and the J gene end by 1 base; junction bases not matched to a gene: 5.

This clonotype was counted only a few times. The V gene is TRBV5-1, the J gene TRBJ2-2, with D tentatively TRBD1 (6 bases). Trimming removed 6 bases at V and 1 base at J, with 10 bases between. Germline CDR1 is SGHRS and CDR2 is YFSETQ. There are 14 residues in the CDR3. For the CDR3, the DNA is TGCGCCAGCAACCCACAGGGGAACACCGGGGAGCTGTTTTTT. Amino acid sequence: CASNPQGNTGELFF.

The table lists this clonotype with many counts. The chain is built from TRBV11-1 and TRBJ1-3; D is undetermined. Trimming removed 5 bases at V and 0 bases at J, with 26 bases between. The CDR3 contains 20 residues. CDR1 is SGHAT and CDR2 is FQDESV in the germline V gene (reference sequence). CDR3 protein: CASSLPLSLTGSYSGNTIYF. The CDR3 DNA sequence: TGTGCCAGCAGCCTACCCCTAAGCCTAACTGGTTCCTACTCTGGAAACACCATATATTTT.

This clonotype was detected many times. The chain is built from TRBV6-1 and TRBJ1-5; TRBD1 might be the D (6 bases). In germline, CDR1 is MNHNS, CDR2 SASEGT. This CDR3 contains 15 residues. Trimming cost V 8 bases and J 7 bases, with 21 bases left between them. The CDR3 bases are TGTGCCAGCGTCCTCGGGCAGGGGAGTCGACAGCCCCAGCATTTT. This translates into CASVLGQGSRQPQHF.

The V call is TRBV20-1, the J call TRBJ2-5; weak D call: TRBD1 (6 bases). Trimming pared 4 bases from V and 2 bases from J, leaving 11 bases between. In germline, CDR1 is DFQATT, CDR2 SNEGSKA (reference sequence). CDR3 length: 13 residues. For the CDR3, the DNA is TGCAGTGCTAAGGGACACCGACAAGAGACCCAGTACTTC. This sequence encodes CSAKGHRQETQYF.

At least ten counts were recorded for this clonotype. The rearrangement links TRBV12-3 or TRBV12-4 to TRBJ2-7, with a weak D call TRBD1 (6 bases). V shed 4 bases and J shed 2 bases, with 15 bases lying between them. The CDR3 is 15 residues long. The CDR3 DNA reads TGTGCCAGCAGTTCCGCAGGGGAATCCCCCTACGAGCAGTACTTC. It yields the protein CASSSAGESPYEQYF.

This clonotype was recorded many times. This sequence joins TRBV6-1 and TRBJ1-1; TRBD1 matches at 10 bases. V shed 7 bases, J shed 10 bases, and the junction held 3 bases outside the gene matches. CDR1 is MNHNS, CDR2 SASEGT, per germline. The CDR3 length is 11 residues. The CDR3 DNA reads as TGTGCCAGCATCAGGGACAGGGGAGCTTTCTTT. The encoded protein is CASIRDRGAFF.

This clonotype was observed many times. The V gene is TRBV9, the J gene TRBJ1-1; 9 positions agree with TRBD1. The germline gives CDR1 SGDLS, CDR2 YYNGEE. The CDR3 runs to 15 residues. V was pared by 4 bases and J by 8 bases, with 12 bases of the junction left unmatched. In DNA form, the CDR3 reads TGTGCCAGCAGCCCCTTCACCGGGACAGGGAGCGAAGCTTTCTTT. This sequence encodes CASSPFTGTGSEAFF.

This clonotype was seen many times. This chain uses TRBV28 with TRBJ1-5; no clear D. CDR1 is MDHEN, CDR2 SYDVKM, per germline. The CDR3 is made up of 14 amino acids. V was shortened by 3 bases and J by 4 bases, with 10 bases between the two germline ends. The CDR3 DNA reads as TGTGCCAGCAGTTTGGGCGGCAGAAATCAGCCCCAGCATTTT. It is translated as CASSLGGRNQPQHF.

In this sample, this clonotype turned up many times. The rearrangement uses TRBV7-9 and TRBJ1-2; D unclear. The germline CDR1 and CDR2 sequences are SEHNR and FQNEAQ (reference sequence). The length of the CDR3 is 12 residues. The V end was cut by 1 base, the J end by 8 bases, with 8 bases between. The CDR3 region is CASSLDYWGYTF. The DNA for the CDR3 is TGTGCCAGCAGCTTAGACTACTGGGGCTACACCTTC. Using reference TRBV7-9 and TRBJ1-2 for the parts outside the CDR3, the full variable domain is DTGVSQNPRHKITKRGQNVTFRCDPISEHNRLYWYRQTLGQGPEFLTYFQNEAQLEKSRLLSDRFSAERPKGSFSTLEIQRTEQGDSAMYLCASSLDYWGYTFGSGTRLTVV.

This clonotype was detected many times. One end of the junction does not line up with germline, which may come from a read error. This chain joins TRBV6-5 and TRBJ1-6; 11 nucleotides agree with TRBD1. From germline, CDR1 is MNHEY and CDR2 SVGAGI. The CDR3 loop spans 16 amino acids. The CDR3 DNA follows: TGTGCCAGCAGTCACTCGGACAGGGGGCTTGGTTCACCCCTCCACTTT. The encoded protein is CASSHSDRGLGSPLHF.